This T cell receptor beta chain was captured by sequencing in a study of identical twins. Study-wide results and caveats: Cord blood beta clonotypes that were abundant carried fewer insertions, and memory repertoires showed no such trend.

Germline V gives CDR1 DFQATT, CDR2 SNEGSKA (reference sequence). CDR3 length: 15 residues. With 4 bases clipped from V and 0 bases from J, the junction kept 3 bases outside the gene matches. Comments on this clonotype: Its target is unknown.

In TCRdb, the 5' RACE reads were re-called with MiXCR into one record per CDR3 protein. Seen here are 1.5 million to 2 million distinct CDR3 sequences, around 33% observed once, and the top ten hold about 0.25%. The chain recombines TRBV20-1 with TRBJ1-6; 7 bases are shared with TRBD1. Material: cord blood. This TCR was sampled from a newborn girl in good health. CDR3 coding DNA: TGCAGTGCTATGGACAGGAGCTCCTATAATTCACCCCTCCACTTT. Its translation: CSAMDRSSYNSPLHF.